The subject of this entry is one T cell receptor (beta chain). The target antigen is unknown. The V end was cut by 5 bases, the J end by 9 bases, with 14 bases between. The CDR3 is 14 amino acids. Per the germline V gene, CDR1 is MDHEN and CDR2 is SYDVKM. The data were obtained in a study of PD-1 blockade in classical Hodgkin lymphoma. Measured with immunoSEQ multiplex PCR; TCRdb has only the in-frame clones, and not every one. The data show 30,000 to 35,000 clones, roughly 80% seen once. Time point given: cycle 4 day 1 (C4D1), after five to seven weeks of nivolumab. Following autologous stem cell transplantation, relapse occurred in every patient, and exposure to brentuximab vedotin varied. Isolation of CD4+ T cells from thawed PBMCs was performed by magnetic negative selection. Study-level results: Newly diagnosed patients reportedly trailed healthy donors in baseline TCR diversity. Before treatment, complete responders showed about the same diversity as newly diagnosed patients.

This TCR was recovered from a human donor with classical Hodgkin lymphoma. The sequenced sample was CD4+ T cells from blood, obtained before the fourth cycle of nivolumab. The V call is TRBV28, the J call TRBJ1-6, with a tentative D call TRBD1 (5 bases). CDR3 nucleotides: TGTGCCAGCAGTGCCGCGGGGGTAGGTTCACCCCTCCACTTT. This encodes CASSAAGVGSPLHF.